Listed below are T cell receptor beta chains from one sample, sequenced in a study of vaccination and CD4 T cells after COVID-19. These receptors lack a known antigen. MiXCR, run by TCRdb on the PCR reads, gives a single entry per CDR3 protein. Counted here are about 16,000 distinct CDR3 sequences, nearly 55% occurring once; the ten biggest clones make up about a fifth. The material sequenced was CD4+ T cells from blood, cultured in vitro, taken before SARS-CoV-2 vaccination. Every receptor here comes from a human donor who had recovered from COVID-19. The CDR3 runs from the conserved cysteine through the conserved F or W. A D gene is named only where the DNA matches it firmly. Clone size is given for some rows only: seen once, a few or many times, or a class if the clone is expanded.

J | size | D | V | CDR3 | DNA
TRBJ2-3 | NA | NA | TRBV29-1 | CSVGRGSDTQYF | TGCAGCGTTGGACGCGGATCGGATACGCAGTATTTT
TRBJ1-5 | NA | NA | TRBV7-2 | CASSLLGPNQPQHF | TGTGCCAGCAGCTTATTGGGTCCGAATCAGCCCCAGCATTTT
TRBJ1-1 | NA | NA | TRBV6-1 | CASSEMRGAHTEAFF | TGTGCCAGCAGTGAAATGCGGGGGGCCCACACTGAAGCTTTCTTT
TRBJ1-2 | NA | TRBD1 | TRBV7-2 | CASSLVGWGQGLYGYTF | TGTGCCAGCAGCTTAGTTGGTTGGGGACAGGGGTTGTATGGCTACACCTTC
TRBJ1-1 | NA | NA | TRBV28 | CASSPFSRGSEAFF | TGTGCCAGCAGCCCCTTCTCCCGGGGCTCTGAAGCTTTCTTT
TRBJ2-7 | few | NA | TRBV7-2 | CASSLVPLSKYEQYF | TGTGCCAGCAGCTTAGTACCACTTTCCAAGTACGAGCAGTACTTC
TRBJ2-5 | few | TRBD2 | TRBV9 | CASSAASGTRGTQYF | TGTGCCAGCAGCGCGGCTAGCGGGACGAGGGGGACCCAGTACTTC
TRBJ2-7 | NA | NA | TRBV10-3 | CAISESSGGQYF | TGTGCCATCAGTGAGTCAAGCGGCGGGCAGTACTTC
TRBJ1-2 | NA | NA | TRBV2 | CASSEVGYTF | TGTGCCAGCAGTGAGGTTGGCTACACCTTC
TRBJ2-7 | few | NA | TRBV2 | CASSPDSLTYEQYF | TGTGCCAGCAGCCCAGACAGCCTAACCTACGAGCAGTACTTC
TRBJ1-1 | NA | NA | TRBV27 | CASAGPGSAGAFF | TGTGCCAGCGCGGGTCCCGGTTCGGCAGGAGCTTTCTTT
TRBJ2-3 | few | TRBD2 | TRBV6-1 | CASSGLAGGPDTQYF | TGTGCCAGCAGTGGACTAGCGGGAGGGCCAGATACGCAGTATTTT
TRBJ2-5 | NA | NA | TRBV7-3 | CASSLRRHETQYF | TGTGCCAGCAGCTTAAGAAGGCATGAGACCCAGTACTTC
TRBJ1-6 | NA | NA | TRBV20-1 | CSATTGTNNSPLHF | TGCAGTGCTACAACCGGGACAAATAATTCACCCCTCCACTTT
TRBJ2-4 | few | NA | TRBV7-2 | CASSLEGRKILNIQYF | TGTGCCAGCAGCTTAGAGGGGCGGAAAATTTTAAACATTCAGTACTTC
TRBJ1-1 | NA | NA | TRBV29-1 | CSAEQETNTEAFF | TGCAGCGCCGAGCAGGAGACGAACACTGAAGCTTTCTTT
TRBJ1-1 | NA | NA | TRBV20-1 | CSARAGNTEAFF | TGCAGTGCTAGAGCCGGGAACACTGAAGCTTTCTTT
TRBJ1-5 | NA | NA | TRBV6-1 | CASSEGGRRSLSGLSNQPQHF | TGTGCCAGCAGTGAAGGCGGAAGGAGGTCTCTATCGGGCCTTAGCAATCAGCCCCAGCATTTT
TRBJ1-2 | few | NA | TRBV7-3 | CASSLMPGNYGYTF | TGTGCCAGCAGCTTAATGCCGGGTAACTATGGCTACACCTTC
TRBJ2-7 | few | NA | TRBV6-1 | CASRQLVRTTYEQYF | TGTGCCAGCAGACAGTTAGTCCGGACTACCTACGAGCAGTACTTC
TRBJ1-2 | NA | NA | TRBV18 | CASSPSSGYTF | TGTGCCAGCTCACCAAGCAGCGGCTACACCTTC
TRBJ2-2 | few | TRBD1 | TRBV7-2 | CASSGGGTGIRSAELFF | TGTGCCAGCAGCGGAGGGGGGACAGGGATTCGTTCGGCAGAGCTGTTTTTT
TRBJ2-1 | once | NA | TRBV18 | CASSPGSRSYNEQFF | TGTGCCAGCTCTCCGGGGAGTAGATCCTACAATGAGCAGTTCTTC
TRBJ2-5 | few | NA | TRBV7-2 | CASSLASGTQYRETQYF | TGTGCCAGCAGCTTAGCGTCAGGGACACAGTATCGGGAGACCCAGTACTTC
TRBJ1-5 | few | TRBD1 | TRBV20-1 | CSGTTGGDQPQHF | TGCAGTGGTACCACAGGGGGCGATCAGCCCCAGCATTTT
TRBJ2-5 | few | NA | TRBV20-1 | CSARADREETQYF | TGCAGTGCTAGAGCGGACAGAGAAGAGACCCAGTACTTC
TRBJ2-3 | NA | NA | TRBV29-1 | CSVGHPSPDTQYF | TGCAGCGTGGGACACCCATCGCCAGATACGCAGTATTTT
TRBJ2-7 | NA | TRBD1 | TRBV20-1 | CSATAPEQGAGEQYF | TGCAGTGCTACCGCCCCGGAGCAGGGGGCTGGTGAGCAGTACTTC
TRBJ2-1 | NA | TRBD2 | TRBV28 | CASSFLTGTSAHNEQFF | TGTGCCAGCAGTTTCCTTACCGGGACTAGCGCGCACAATGAGCAGTTCTTC
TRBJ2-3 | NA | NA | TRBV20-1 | CSAKEGFNTDTQYF | TGCAGTGCCAAAGAGGGATTCAACACAGATACGCAGTATTTT
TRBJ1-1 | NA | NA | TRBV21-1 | CASSKGTPTNTEAFF | TGTGCCAGCAGCAAAGGGACCCCAACGAACACTGAAGCTTTCTTT